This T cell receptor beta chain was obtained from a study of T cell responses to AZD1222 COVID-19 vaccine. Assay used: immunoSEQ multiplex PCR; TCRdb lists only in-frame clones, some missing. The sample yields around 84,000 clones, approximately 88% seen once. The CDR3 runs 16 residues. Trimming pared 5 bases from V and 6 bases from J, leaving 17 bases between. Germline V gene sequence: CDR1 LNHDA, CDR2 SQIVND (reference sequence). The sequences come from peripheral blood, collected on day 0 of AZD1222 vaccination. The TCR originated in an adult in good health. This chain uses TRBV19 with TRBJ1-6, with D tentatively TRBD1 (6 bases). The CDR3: CASSAWADSINSPLHF. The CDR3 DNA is TGTGCCAGTAGTGCTTGGGCGGACAGTATTAATTCACCCCTCCACTTT.